Listed below are T cell receptor beta chains from one sample, sequenced in a study of blood T cell repertoires in COVID-19. Produced via immunoSEQ multiplex PCR; TCRdb's table is partial and in-frame only. Here the sample spans fewer than 300,000 clones, about 80% being singletons. The sequencing input was peripheral blood. The receptors here all came from a woman in her forties or fifties who had recovered from COVID-19. CDR3s include the opening cysteine and the closing phenylalanine or tryptophan. A D gene is named only where the DNA matches it firmly. Clone size appears in some rows only: once, few, many, or a class for an expanded clone.

d_call: TRBD2
clone_size: NA
v_call: TRBV6-2/TRBV6-3
j_call: TRBJ2-3
cdr3_aa: CASSWMTSGVRYTQYF
cdr3_nt: TGTGCCAGCAGTTGGATGACTAGCGGGGTGAGATATACGCAGTATTTT

d_call: NA
clone_size: NA
v_call: TRBV1
j_call: TRBJ1-1
cdr3_aa: CTNRGEIGQKQAFF
cdr3_nt: TGCACCAACAGAGGGGAGATTGGACAGAAACAAGCTTTCTTT

d_call: TRBD2
clone_size: once
v_call: TRBV24-1
j_call: TRBJ2-3
cdr3_aa: CATSGILAGTDTQYF
cdr3_nt: TGTGCCACCAGTGGAATACTAGCGGGCACAGATACGCAGTATTTT

d_call: TRBD1
clone_size: NA
v_call: TRBV19
j_call: TRBJ1-1
cdr3_aa: CASSQGQDNTEAFF
cdr3_nt: TGTGCCAGTAGTCAGGGACAGGATAACACTGAAGCTTTCTTT

d_call: TRBD2
clone_size: NA
v_call: TRBV23-1
j_call: TRBJ2-3
cdr3_aa: CASSHKWGGTDTQYF
cdr3_nt: TGCGCCAGCAGTCACAAATGGGGAGGGACAGATACGCAGTATTTT

d_call: TRBD1
clone_size: NA
v_call: TRBV5-5
j_call: TRBJ2-7
cdr3_aa: CASSLETGAGYEQYF
cdr3_nt: TGTGCCAGCAGCCTAGAGACAGGGGCTGGCTACGAGCAGTACTTC

d_call: TRBD2
clone_size: NA
v_call: TRBV6-5
j_call: TRBJ2-5
cdr3_aa: CASSSGTSGGETQYF
cdr3_nt: TGTGCCAGCAGTTCTGGGACTAGCGGGGGGGAGACCCAGTACTTC

d_call: NA
clone_size: NA
v_call: TRBV6-1
j_call: TRBJ1-1
cdr3_aa: CASSDLGLTEAFF
cdr3_nt: TGTGCCAGCAGTGATCTGGGGCTGACTGAAGCTTTCTTT

d_call: NA
clone_size: NA
v_call: TRBV6-2/TRBV6-3
j_call: TRBJ2-2
cdr3_aa: CASSPPGTAGGELFF
cdr3_nt: TGTGCCAGCAGCCCGCCGGGGACAGCGGGTGGGGAGCTGTTTTTT

d_call: TRBD1
clone_size: few
v_call: TRBV12-3/TRBV12-4
j_call: TRBJ1-5
cdr3_aa: CASSSGQVKHF
cdr3_nt: TGTGCCAGCAGTTCCGGACAGGTCAAGCATTTT

d_call: NA
clone_size: NA
v_call: TRBV5-1
j_call: TRBJ2-3
cdr3_aa: CASSLDGNPPDTQYF
cdr3_nt: TGCGCCAGCAGCTTGGACGGGAACCCCCCAGATACGCAGTATTTT

d_call: NA
clone_size: NA
v_call: TRBV30
j_call: TRBJ1-6
cdr3_aa: CAWSGYRNSPLHF
cdr3_nt: TGTGCCTGGAGCGGATACAGAAATTCACCCCTCCACTTT

d_call: TRBD2
clone_size: NA
v_call: TRBV5-6
j_call: TRBJ2-1
cdr3_aa: CASSFWAGTSGRSYNEQFF
cdr3_nt: TGTGCCAGCAGCTTCTGGGCCGGGACTAGCGGGAGATCCTACAATGAGCAGTTCTTC

d_call: NA
clone_size: NA
v_call: TRBV28
j_call: TRBJ1-5
cdr3_aa: CASSYPLTGTNQPQHF
cdr3_nt: TGTGCCAGCAGTTATCCCCTCACTGGGACTAATCAGCCCCAGCATTTT

d_call: TRBD2
clone_size: NA
v_call: TRBV11-1
j_call: TRBJ2-3
cdr3_aa: CASSLSGRAKDTQYF
cdr3_nt: TGTGCCAGCAGCCTAAGCGGGAGGGCCAAAGATACGCAGTATTTT

d_call: TRBD2
clone_size: NA
v_call: TRBV7-7
j_call: TRBJ2-1
cdr3_aa: CASSLGFSGRAGNEQFF
cdr3_nt: TGTGCCAGCAGCTTAGGGTTCAGCGGGAGGGCCGGAAATGAGCAGTTCTTC

d_call: TRBD1
clone_size: NA
v_call: TRBV7-9
j_call: TRBJ1-1
cdr3_aa: CASTKGGVGEAFF
cdr3_nt: TGTGCCAGCACCAAAGGGGGCGTGGGTGAAGCTTTCTTT

d_call: NA
clone_size: NA
v_call: TRBV6-2/TRBV6-3
j_call: TRBJ2-1
cdr3_aa: CASSRTGMDSEQFF
cdr3_nt: TGTGCCAGCAGTCGGACTGGGATGGACAGTGAGCAGTTCTTC

d_call: TRBD2
clone_size: NA
v_call: TRBV7-9
j_call: TRBJ2-5
cdr3_aa: CASSLTSGGGRETQYF
cdr3_nt: TGTGCCAGCAGCTTGACTAGCGGGGGAGGGCGGGAGACCCAGTACTTC

d_call: TRBD1
clone_size: few
v_call: TRBV30
j_call: TRBJ2-2
cdr3_aa: CAWSNRDRVTGELFF
cdr3_nt: TGTGCCTGGAGTAATCGGGACAGGGTCACCGGGGAGCTGTTTTTT

d_call: TRBD1
clone_size: once
v_call: TRBV24-1
j_call: TRBJ1-4
cdr3_aa: CATSDPGTGTNEKLFF
cdr3_nt: TGTGCCACCAGTGATCCTGGGACAGGGACTAATGAAAAACTGTTTTTT

d_call: NA
clone_size: NA
v_call: TRBV6-1
j_call: TRBJ2-7
cdr3_aa: CASSESTSLPNYEQYF
cdr3_nt: TGTGCCAGCAGTGAGTCGACTAGTCTTCCGAACTACGAGCAGTACTTC

d_call: TRBD1
clone_size: few
v_call: TRBV18
j_call: TRBJ1-5
cdr3_aa: CASSPGTGNNQPQHF
cdr3_nt: TGTGCCAGCTCACCCGGGACAGGAAACAATCAGCCCCAGCATTTT

d_call: TRBD2
clone_size: NA
v_call: TRBV4-3
j_call: TRBJ2-3
cdr3_aa: CASSRHQASRSRESTDTQYF
cdr3_nt: TGCGCCAGCAGCCGGCATCAAGCGAGCCGGTCGCGGGAGTCAACAGATACGCAGTATTTT

d_call: TRBD2
clone_size: NA
v_call: TRBV9
j_call: TRBJ2-2
cdr3_aa: CASSASSGRGTGELFF
cdr3_nt: TGTGCCAGCAGCGCCAGTAGCGGGAGGGGTACCGGGGAGCTGTTTTTT

d_call: NA
clone_size: few
v_call: TRBV28
j_call: TRBJ1-3
cdr3_aa: CASSLATGTTGNTIYF
cdr3_nt: TGTGCCAGCAGTTTAGCCACAGGGACGACTGGAAACACCATATATTTT

d_call: NA
clone_size: NA
v_call: TRBV28
j_call: TRBJ1-4
cdr3_aa: CASKQGGNEKLFF
cdr3_nt: TGTGCCAGCAAGCAGGGCGGAAATGAAAAACTGTTTTTT

d_call: TRBD1
clone_size: NA
v_call: TRBV11-1
j_call: TRBJ1-4
cdr3_aa: CASSPGPGQGEEKLFF
cdr3_nt: TGTGCCAGCAGCCCAGGGCCGGGACAGGGCGAAGAAAAACTGTTTTTT

d_call: NA
clone_size: few
v_call: TRBV19
j_call: TRBJ1-5
cdr3_aa: CASSFFPGHPAGNQPQHF
cdr3_nt: TGTGCCAGTAGTTTCTTCCCGGGACATCCGGCAGGCAATCAGCCCCAGCATTTT

d_call: NA
clone_size: NA
v_call: TRBV29-1
j_call: TRBJ1-1
cdr3_aa: CSAGGQGTTNTEAFF
cdr3_nt: TGCAGCGCCGGAGGGCAAGGGACGACGAACACTGAAGCTTTCTTT

d_call: NA
clone_size: NA
v_call: TRBV6-5
j_call: TRBJ1-6
cdr3_aa: CASSYEGRDSPLHF
cdr3_nt: TGTGCCAGCAGTTACGAAGGGCGGGATTCACCCCTCCACTTT

d_call: NA
clone_size: NA
v_call: TRBV30
j_call: TRBJ1-5
cdr3_aa: CAWSVTGTLSNQPQHF
cdr3_nt: TGTGCCTGGAGTGTGACCGGGACACTAAGCAATCAGCCCCAGCATTTT

d_call: TRBD1
clone_size: NA
v_call: TRBV27
j_call: TRBJ1-6
cdr3_aa: CASSFGTGVSPLHF
cdr3_nt: TGTGCCAGCAGTTTTGGGACAGGGGTATCACCCCTCCACTTT

d_call: NA
clone_size: few
v_call: TRBV10-3
j_call: TRBJ1-1
cdr3_aa: CAISSGSRGTEAFF
cdr3_nt: TGTGCCATCAGTTCAGGGTCCCGCGGCACTGAAGCTTTCTTT

d_call: NA
clone_size: NA
v_call: TRBV9
j_call: TRBJ1-3
cdr3_aa: CASSVVPWERSGNTIYF
cdr3_nt: TGTGCCAGCAGCGTAGTACCCTGGGAGAGATCTGGAAACACCATATATTTT

d_call: TRBD1
clone_size: NA
v_call: TRBV12-3/TRBV12-4
j_call: TRBJ2-7
cdr3_aa: CATGQGVYEQYF
cdr3_nt: TGTGCCACCGGACAGGGGGTCTACGAGCAGTACTTC

d_call: NA
clone_size: NA
v_call: TRBV28
j_call: TRBJ2-3
cdr3_aa: CASTRVTTDTQYF
cdr3_nt: TGTGCCAGCACGAGAGTAACTACAGATACGCAGTATTTT

d_call: NA
clone_size: few
v_call: TRBV6-5
j_call: TRBJ2-3
cdr3_aa: CASRAGADTQYF
cdr3_nt: TGTGCCAGCAGAGCGGGCGCAGATACGCAGTATTTT

d_call: TRBD1
clone_size: NA
v_call: TRBV11-2
j_call: TRBJ1-2
cdr3_aa: CASSRWDSQDYGYTF
cdr3_nt: TGTGCCAGCAGCAGATGGGACAGCCAAGACTATGGCTACACCTTC

d_call: NA
clone_size: NA
v_call: TRBV11-2
j_call: TRBJ1-1
cdr3_aa: CASSLGIARVRTEAFF
cdr3_nt: TGTGCCAGCAGCTTAGGTATTGCCCGGGTGAGGACTGAAGCTTTCTTT

d_call: NA
clone_size: NA
v_call: TRBV12-3/TRBV12-4
j_call: TRBJ1-1
cdr3_aa: CASSLLSGQKAFF
cdr3_nt: TGTGCCAGCAGTTTATTAAGTGGACAGAAAGCTTTCTTT